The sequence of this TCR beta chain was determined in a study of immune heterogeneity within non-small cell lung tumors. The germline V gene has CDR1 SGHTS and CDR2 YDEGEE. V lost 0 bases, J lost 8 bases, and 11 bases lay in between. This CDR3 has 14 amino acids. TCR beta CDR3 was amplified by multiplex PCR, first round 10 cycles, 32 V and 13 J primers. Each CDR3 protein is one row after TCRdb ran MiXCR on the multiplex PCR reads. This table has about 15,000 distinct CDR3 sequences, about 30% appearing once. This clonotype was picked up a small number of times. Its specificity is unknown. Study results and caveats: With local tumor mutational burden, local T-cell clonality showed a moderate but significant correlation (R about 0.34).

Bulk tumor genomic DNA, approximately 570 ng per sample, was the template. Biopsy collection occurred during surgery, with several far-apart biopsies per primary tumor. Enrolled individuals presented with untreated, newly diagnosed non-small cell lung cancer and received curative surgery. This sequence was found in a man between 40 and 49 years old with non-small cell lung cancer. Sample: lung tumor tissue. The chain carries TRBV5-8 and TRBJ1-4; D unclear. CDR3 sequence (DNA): TGTGCCAGCAGCTTGGCCGGGATCGGAGAAAAACTGTTTTTT. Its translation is CASSLAGIGEKLFF.